The TCR beta chain under discussion was sequenced for a study of neoadjuvant nivolumab and ipilimumab in lung cancer. Study information: The combination arm added day-1 ipilimumab 1 mg/kg to nivolumab 3 mg/kg on days 1, 15, 29. Findings and caveats of the study: TCR sequencing covered a small number of samples. Resected tumors had greater TCR richness and clonality than uninvolved lung.

The germline V gene encodes CDR1 KGHSH and CDR2 LQKENI. With V trimmed by 3 bases and J by 1 base, 6 bases remained unmatched. This CDR3 region has 15 residues. Measured with immunoSEQ multiplex PCR; TCRdb has only the in-frame clones, and not every one. The repertoire holds about 27,000 clones, with about 78% as singletons. This clone was seen more than once but under ten times. The antigen is undetermined. This chain uses TRBV18 with TRBJ2-7; 7 bases are a match to TRBD1. The TCR comes from an adult with non-small cell lung cancer. The input for sequencing was tumor tissue, taken after neoadjuvant nivolumab, alone or with ipilimumab, at or shortly before surgery. CDR3 in amino acids: CASSPPGQLSYEQYF. The DNA for the CDR3 is TGTGCCAGCTCACCCCCGGGACAGCTTTCCTACGAGCAGTACTTC.